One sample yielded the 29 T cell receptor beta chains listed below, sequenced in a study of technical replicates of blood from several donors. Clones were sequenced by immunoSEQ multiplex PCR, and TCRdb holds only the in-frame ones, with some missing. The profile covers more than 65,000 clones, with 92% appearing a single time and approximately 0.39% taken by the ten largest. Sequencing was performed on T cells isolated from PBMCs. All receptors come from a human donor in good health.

The CDR3 protein is CASSLTSGTNTGELFF. The CDR3 DNA follows: TGTGCCAGCAGCTTAACCAGCGGGACTAACACCGGGGAGCTGTTTTTT. This sequence joins TRBV7-6 and TRBJ2-2, with 7 positions matching TRBD2. The J segment lost 2 bases and the V segment lost 2 bases, leaving 5 bases of the junction unmatched. Germline CDR1 and CDR2: SGHVS and FNYEAQ. This CDR3 contains 16 residues.

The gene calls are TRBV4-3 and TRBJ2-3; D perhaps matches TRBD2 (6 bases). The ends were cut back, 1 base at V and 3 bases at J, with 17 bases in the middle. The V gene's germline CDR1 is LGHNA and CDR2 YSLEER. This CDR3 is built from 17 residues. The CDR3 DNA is TGCGCCAGCAGCCAAGTTGCGGGAAGGGGATTAACAGATACGCAGTATTTT. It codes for CASSQVAGRGLTDTQYF.

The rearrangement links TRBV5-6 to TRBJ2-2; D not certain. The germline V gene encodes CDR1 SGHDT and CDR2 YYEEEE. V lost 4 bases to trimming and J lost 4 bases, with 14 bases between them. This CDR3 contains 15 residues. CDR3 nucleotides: TGTGCCAGCAGCCCGCCCCCTAGGTCCACCGGGGAGCTGTTTTTT. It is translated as CASSPPPRSTGELFF.

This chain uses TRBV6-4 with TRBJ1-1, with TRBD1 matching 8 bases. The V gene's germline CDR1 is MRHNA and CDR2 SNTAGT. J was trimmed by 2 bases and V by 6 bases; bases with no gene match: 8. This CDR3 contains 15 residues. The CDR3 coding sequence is TGTGCCAGCAGGAACAGGACAGGGTCCAACACTGAAGCTTTCTTT. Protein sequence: CASRNRTGSNTEAFF.

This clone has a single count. The CDR3 sequence is CAIPTSGSPYEQYF. CDR3 DNA: TGTGCCATCCCGACTAGCGGGAGCCCCTACGAGCAGTACTTC. V is TRBV2 and J is TRBJ2-7; 12 bases are a match to TRBD2. Trimming at V came to 10 bases and at J to 2 bases, leaving 6 bases not matched to a gene. The CDR3 loop spans 14 amino acids. From germline, CDR1 is SNHLY and CDR2 FYNNEI.

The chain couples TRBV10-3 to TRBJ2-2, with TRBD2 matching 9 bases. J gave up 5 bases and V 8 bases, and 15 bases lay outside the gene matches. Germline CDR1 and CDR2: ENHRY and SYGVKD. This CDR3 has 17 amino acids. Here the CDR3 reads CAILPTSGPSGTGELFF. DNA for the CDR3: TGTGCCATCCTACCGACTAGCGGACCCTCCGGTACCGGGGAGCTGTTTTTT.

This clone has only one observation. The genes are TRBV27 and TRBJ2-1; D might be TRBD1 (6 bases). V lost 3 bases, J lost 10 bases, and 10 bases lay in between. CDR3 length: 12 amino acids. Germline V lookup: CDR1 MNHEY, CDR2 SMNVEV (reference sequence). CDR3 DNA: TGTGCCAGCAGTTTTCTGGGGGCCGAGCAGTTCTTC. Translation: CASSFLGAEQFF.

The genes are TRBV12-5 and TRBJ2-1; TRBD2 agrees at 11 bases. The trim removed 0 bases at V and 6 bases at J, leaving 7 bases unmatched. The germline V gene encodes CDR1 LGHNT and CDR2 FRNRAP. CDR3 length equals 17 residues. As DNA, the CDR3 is TGTGCTAGTGGTTTGGTGAAACTAGCGGGAGTTATCAATGAGCAGTTCTTC. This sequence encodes CASGLVKLAGVINEQFF.

Here the CDR3 DNA reads TGTGCCAGCAGCCCCCAGGTCGGGGATCAAGAGACCCAGTACTTC. Residues: CASSPQVGDQETQYF. The chain is built from TRBV7-2 and TRBJ2-5; a weak D match, TRBD2 (5 bases). V dropped 5 bases and J dropped 2 bases, with 15 bases sitting between them. CDR1 SGHTA and CDR2 FQGNSA come from the germline V gene. The CDR3 length is 15 residues.

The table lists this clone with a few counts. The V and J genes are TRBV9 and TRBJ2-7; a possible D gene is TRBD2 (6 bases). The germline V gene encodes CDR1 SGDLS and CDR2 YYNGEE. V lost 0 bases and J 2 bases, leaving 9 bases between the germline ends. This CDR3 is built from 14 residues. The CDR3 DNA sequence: TGTGCCAGCAGCGTAGAGGAGGGGACCTACGAGCAGTACTTC. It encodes CASSVEEGTYEQYF.

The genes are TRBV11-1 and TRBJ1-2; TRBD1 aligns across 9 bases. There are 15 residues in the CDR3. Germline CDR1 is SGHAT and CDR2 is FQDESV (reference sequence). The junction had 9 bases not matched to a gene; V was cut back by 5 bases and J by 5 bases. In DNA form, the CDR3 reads TGTGCCAGCAGCAATAACCCCGGGACAGGGTATGGCTACACCTTC. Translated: CASSNNPGTGYGYTF. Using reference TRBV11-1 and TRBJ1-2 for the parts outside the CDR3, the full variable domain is EAEVAQSPRYKITEKSQAVAFWCDPISGHATLYWYRQILGQGPELLVQFQDESVVDDSQLPKDRFSAERLKGVDSTLKIQPAELGDSAMYLCASSNNPGTGYGYTFGSGTRLTVV.

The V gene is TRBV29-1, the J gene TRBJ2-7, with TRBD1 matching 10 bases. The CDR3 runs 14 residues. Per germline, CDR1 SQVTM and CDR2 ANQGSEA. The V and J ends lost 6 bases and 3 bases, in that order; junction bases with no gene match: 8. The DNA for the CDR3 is TGCAGCGTAACCATTGACAGGGGGCTCTACGAGCAGTACTTC. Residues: CSVTIDRGLYEQYF.

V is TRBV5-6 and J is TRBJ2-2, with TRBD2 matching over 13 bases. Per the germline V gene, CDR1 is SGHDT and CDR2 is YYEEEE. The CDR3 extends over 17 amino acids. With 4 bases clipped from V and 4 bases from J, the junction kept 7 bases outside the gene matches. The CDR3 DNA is TGTGCCAGCAGCCCGTTACTAGCGGGAGGGACCACCGGGGAGCTGTTTTTT. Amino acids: CASSPLLAGGTTGELFF.

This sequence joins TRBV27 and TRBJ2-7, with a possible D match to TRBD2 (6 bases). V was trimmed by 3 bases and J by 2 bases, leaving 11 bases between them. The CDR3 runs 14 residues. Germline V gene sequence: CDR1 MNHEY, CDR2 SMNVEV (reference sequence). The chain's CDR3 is CASSLEGRTYEQYF. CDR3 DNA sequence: TGTGCCAGCAGTTTGGAGGGGCGGACCTACGAGCAGTACTTC.

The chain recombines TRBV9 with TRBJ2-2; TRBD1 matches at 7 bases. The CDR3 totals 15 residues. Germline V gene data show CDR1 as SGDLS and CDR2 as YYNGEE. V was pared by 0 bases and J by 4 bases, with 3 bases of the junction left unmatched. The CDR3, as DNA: TGTGCCAGCAGCGTAGGAGGGGGCGGCACCGGGGAGCTGTTTTTT. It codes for CASSVGGGGTGELFF.

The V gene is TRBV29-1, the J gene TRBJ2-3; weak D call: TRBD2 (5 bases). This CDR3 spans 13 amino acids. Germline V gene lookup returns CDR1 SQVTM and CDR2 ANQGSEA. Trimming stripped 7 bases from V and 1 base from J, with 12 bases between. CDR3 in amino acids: CSARGSGTDTQYF. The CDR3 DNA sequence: TGCAGCGCTCGGGGATCGGGCACAGATACGCAGTATTTT.

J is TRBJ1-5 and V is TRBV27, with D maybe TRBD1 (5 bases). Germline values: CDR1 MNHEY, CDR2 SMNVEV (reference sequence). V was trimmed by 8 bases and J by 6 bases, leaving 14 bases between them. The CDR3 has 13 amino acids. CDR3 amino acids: CASGLGGAQPQHF. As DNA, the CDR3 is TGTGCCAGCGGATTGGGAGGGGCTCAGCCCCAGCATTTT.

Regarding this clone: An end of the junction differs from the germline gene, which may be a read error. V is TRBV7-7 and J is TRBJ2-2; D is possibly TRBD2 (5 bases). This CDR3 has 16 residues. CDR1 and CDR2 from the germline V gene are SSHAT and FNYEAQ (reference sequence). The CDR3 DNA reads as TGTGCTAGCAGGCCTCTTACTAGTGCGAACACCGGGGAGCTGTTTTTT. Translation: CASRPLTSANTGELFF.

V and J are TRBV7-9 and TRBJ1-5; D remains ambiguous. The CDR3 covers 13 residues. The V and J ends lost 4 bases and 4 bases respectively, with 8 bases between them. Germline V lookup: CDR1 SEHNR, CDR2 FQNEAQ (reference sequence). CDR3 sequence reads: CASSSTGNQPQHF. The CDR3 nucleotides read TGTGCCAGCAGCTCGACGGGGAATCAGCCCCAGCATTTT.

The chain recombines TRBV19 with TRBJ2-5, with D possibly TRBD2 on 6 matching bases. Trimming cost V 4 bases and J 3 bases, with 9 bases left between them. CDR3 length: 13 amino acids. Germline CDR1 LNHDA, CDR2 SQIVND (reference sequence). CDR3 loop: CASSSREKETQYF. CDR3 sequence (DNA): TGTGCCAGTAGTAGCCGGGAGAAAGAGACCCAGTACTTC.

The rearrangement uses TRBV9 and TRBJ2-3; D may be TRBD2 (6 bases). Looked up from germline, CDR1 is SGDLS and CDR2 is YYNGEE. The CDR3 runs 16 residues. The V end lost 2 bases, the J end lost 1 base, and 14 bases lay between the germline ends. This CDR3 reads CASSVGGGSGTDTQYF. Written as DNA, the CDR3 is TGTGCCAGCAGCGTCGGGGGAGGCAGTGGCACAGATACGCAGTATTTT.

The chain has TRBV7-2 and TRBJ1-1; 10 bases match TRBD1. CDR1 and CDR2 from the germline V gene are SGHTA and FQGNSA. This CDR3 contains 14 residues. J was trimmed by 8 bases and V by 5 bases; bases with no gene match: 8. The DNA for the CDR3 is TGTGCCAGCAGCACCGTCGACAGGGGGCGCGAAGCTTTCTTT. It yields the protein CASSTVDRGREAFF. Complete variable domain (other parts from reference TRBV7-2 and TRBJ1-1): GAGVSQSPSNKVTEKGKDVELRCDPISGHTALYWYRQSLGQGLEFLIYFQGNSAPDKSGLPSDRFSAERTGGSVSTLTIQRTQQEDSAVYLCASSTVDRGREAFFGQGTRLTVV.

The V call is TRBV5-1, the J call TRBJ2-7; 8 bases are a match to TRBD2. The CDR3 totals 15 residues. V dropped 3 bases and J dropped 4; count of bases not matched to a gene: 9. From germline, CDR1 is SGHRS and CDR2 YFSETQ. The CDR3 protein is CASSSGGTRLYEQYF. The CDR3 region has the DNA TGCGCCAGCAGCTCGGGGGGGACTAGGTTATACGAGCAGTACTTC.

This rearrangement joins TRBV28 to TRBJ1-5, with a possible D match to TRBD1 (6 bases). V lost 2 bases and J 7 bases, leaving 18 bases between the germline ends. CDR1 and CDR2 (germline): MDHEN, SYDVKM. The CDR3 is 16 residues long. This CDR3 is CASSLITGYRRQPQHF. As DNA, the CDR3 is TGTGCCAGCAGTTTAATTACAGGGTACCGTCGGCAGCCCCAGCATTTT.

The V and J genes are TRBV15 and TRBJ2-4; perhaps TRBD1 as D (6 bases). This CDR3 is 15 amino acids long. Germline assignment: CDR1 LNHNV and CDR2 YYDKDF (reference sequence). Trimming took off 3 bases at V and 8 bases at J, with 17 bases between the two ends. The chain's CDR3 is CATSRDDRSRDIQYF. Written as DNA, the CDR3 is TGTGCCACCAGCAGGGATGACAGGTCCCGGGACATTCAGTACTTC.

CDR3 coding DNA: TGTGCCAGCAGCATTGGACAGGGCCGGGTCGAGCAGTACTTC. This encodes CASSIGQGRVEQYF. This chain joins TRBV9 and TRBJ2-7, with 8 bases fitting TRBD1. CDR1 SGDLS and CDR2 YYNGEE come from the germline V gene. This CDR3 has 14 residues. V trimming: 4 bases; J trimming: 6 bases; junction bases outside the gene matches: 9.

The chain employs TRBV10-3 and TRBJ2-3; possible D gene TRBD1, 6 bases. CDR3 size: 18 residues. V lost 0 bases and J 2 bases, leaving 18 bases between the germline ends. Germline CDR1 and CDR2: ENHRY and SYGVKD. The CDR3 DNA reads TGTGCCATCAGTGAGTCCGGTCCAGGACAGTTGACCACAGATACGCAGTATTTT. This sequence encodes CAISESGPGQLTTDTQYF.

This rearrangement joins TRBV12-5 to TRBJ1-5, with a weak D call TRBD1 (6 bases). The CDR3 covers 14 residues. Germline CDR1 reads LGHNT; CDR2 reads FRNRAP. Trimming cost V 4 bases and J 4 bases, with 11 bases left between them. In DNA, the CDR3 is TGTGCTAGTGGTTCGGACAGACAAAATCAGCCCCAGCATTTT. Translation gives CASGSDRQNQPQHF.

CDR3 sequence reads: CAWSLTSGSSYEQYF. The CDR3, as DNA: TGTGCCTGGTCACTCACTAGCGGGAGCTCCTACGAGCAGTACTTC. This chain links TRBV30 with TRBJ2-7, with 11 bases identical to TRBD2. The CDR3 spans 15 residues. CDR1 is GTSNPN and CDR2 is SVGIG in the germline V gene (reference sequence). The trim removed 5 bases at V and 0 bases at J, leaving 6 bases unmatched.